These 13 T cell receptor beta chains came from one sample sequenced in a study of T cells expressing NK-cell markers. TCRdb reanalyzed the 5' RACE reads, giving one entry per CDR3 protein sequence and no DNA. This listing includes about 160,000 distinct CDR3 sequences. The sequencing sample was made of blood T cells: a sorted CD56 or NKG2C T cell subset, CD4+ or CD8+ T cells, or bulk PBMC T cells (not recorded which). These receptors all come from a woman between 18 and 69 years old in good health.

The chain recombines TRBV4-1 with TRBJ2-5; TCRdb names TRBD2, which stays unverified in the absence of DNA. Germline CDR1 MGHRA, CDR2 YSYEKL. The CDR3 loop spans 16 amino acids. This chain's CDR3 is CASSQDGTGRGETQYF.

This chain joins TRBV10-3 and TRBJ2-7; the TRBD2 assignment by TCRdb is unverifiable without DNA. This CDR3 is built from 12 residues. Germline V gene data show CDR1 as ENHRY and CDR2 as SYGVKD. The CDR3 here is CATRLAGYEQYF.

V and J are TRBV15 and TRBJ2-3. CDR1 is LNHNV and CDR2 is YYDKDF in the germline V gene (reference sequence). The CDR3 length is 13 residues. The CDR3 is CATSRGSTDTQYF.

V is TRBV27 and J is TRBJ2-5; the TRBD1 assignment by TCRdb is unverifiable without DNA. This CDR3 spans 13 amino acids. Germline V CDR1 and CDR2: MNHEY, SMNVEV (reference sequence). The CDR3 loop is CASRRDRTETQYF.

This chain links TRBV7-2 with TRBJ2-3; absent DNA, TCRdb's TRBD1 call cannot be checked. The germline gives CDR1 SGHTA, CDR2 FQGNSA. The CDR3 is 15 amino acids. CDR3 in amino acids: CASSWGTGFTDTQYF.

This chain joins TRBV6-6 and TRBJ1-4; TCRdb picks TRBD1, but there is no DNA to check that call. Germline lookup yields CDR1 MNHNY and CDR2 SVGAGI (reference sequence). The CDR3 spans 12 residues. The CDR3 loop is CASKDQGEKLFF.

This chain links TRBV5-6 with TRBJ2-1; checking the TCRdb D call of TRBD2 is not possible without DNA. Germline values: CDR1 SGHDT, CDR2 YYEEEE. This CDR3 has 15 amino acids. CDR3: CASSLGGGMTNEQFF. The variable domain in full, completed from reference TRBV5-6 and TRBJ2-1, reads DAGVTQSPTHLIKTRGQQVTLRCSPKSGHDTVSWYQQALGQGPQFIFQYYEEEERQRGNFPDRFSGHQFPNYSSELNVNALLLGDSALYLCASSLGGGMTNEQFFGPGTRLTVL.

This sequence joins TRBV7-2 and TRBJ2-6; TCRdb reports TRBD1, a call that lacks DNA to check it against. CDR1 is SGHTA and CDR2 is FQGNSA in the germline V gene. The CDR3 has 17 amino acids. This chain's CDR3 is CASSAIPGQEGANVLTF.

The rearrangement uses TRBV10-3 and TRBJ2-7; there is no DNA to check the TCRdb D call of TRBD1. Per the germline V gene, CDR1 is ENHRY and CDR2 is SYGVKD. The CDR3 sequence is 14 residues long. CDR3 protein: CAISKGQGRSEQYF.

The CDR3 is CSARDRGPVSYNEQFF. The chain has TRBV20-1 and TRBJ2-1; TCRdb indicates TRBD1, and absent DNA this call remains unverified. CDR1 is DFQATT, CDR2 SNEGSKA, per germline (reference sequence). CDR3 length equals 16 residues.

This chain uses TRBV7-9 with TRBJ2-7; no DNA is available, so the TRBD2 call from TCRdb remains unchecked. This CDR3 region has 14 residues. The germline V gene has CDR1 SEHNR and CDR2 FQNEAQ (reference sequence). This CDR3 reads CASSLEVVVGEQYF.

V and J are TRBV7-9 and TRBJ2-3; lacking DNA, the TRBD1 call made by TCRdb goes unchecked. The CDR3 has 15 amino acids. CDR1 SEHNR and CDR2 FQNEAQ come from the germline V gene (reference sequence). This CDR3 reads CASSLAETVPHTQYF.

V is TRBV10-3 and J is TRBJ2-2; there is no DNA to check the TCRdb D call of TRBD2. Per germline, CDR1 ENHRY and CDR2 SYGVKD. The length of the CDR3 is 16 residues. This chain's CDR3 is CAIMSSGVDGTGELFF.